This is a list of T cell receptor beta chains from one sample in a study of T cell responses to AZD1222 COVID-19 vaccine. The repertoire was sequenced with immunoSEQ multiplex PCR; TCRdb's copy has only in-frame clones and lacks some. The sample has about 180,000 clones, 80% to 95% seen once. Source: peripheral blood, taken 28 days after the second AZD1222 dose. All receptors come from an adult who received the AZD1222 COVID-19 vaccine. Each CDR3 is given with its conserved first and last residue. A D gene is named only where the DNA matches it firmly. Not all rows give a size; the values are once, few, many and, for expanded clones, a class.

D	V	size	J	CDR3	DNA
TRBD1	TRBV27	.	TRBJ2-7	CASSPTGTGGYEQYF	TGTGCCAGCAGTCCAACCGGGACAGGGGGCTACGAGCAGTACTTC
TRBD1	TRBV15	.	TRBJ2-1	CATSRDHQTGTSYNEQFF	TGTGCCACCAGCAGAGATCATCAGACAGGGACCTCCTACAATGAGCAGTTCTTC
.	TRBV25-1	.	TRBJ1-6	CASSRADNNSPLHF	TGTGCCAGCAGCAGGGCAGATAATAATTCACCCCTCCACTTT
.	TRBV6-2/TRBV6-3	.	TRBJ1-5	CASSYVTENQPQHF	TGTGCCAGCAGTTACGTAACAGAAAATCAGCCCCAGCATTTT
.	TRBV12-3/TRBV12-4	.	TRBJ1-5	CASSLGSGQHF	TGTGCCAGCAGTTTAGGGTCAGGACAGCATTTT
TRBD2	TRBV18	.	TRBJ2-3	CASSPQGGSIDTQYF	TGTGCCAGCTCACCCCAAGGCGGGAGCATAGATACGCAGTATTTT
TRBD1	TRBV3-1/TRBV3-2	.	TRBJ1-2	CASSHKGWTGKHGYTF	TGTGCCAGCAGCCACAAAGGATGGACAGGCAAACATGGCTACACCTTC
.	TRBV2	once	TRBJ1-2	CASSERRSYGYTF	TGTGCCAGCAGTGAGCGCCGGAGCTATGGCTACACCTTC
TRBD2	TRBV11-3	.	TRBJ2-1	CASSPGGGPYNEQFF	TGTGCCAGCAGCCCCGGGGGGGGGCCCTACAATGAGCAGTTCTTC
.	TRBV13	.	TRBJ1-2	CASSLAKGGGYTF	TGTGCCAGCAGCTTAGCAAAGGGTGGCGGCTACACCTTC
TRBD1	TRBV28	.	TRBJ2-7	CASKDGQGGYEQYF	TGTGCCAGCAAAGATGGACAGGGCGGCTACGAGCAGTACTTC
.	TRBV21-1	.	TRBJ1-5	CASSVRDIKRGNQPQHF	TGTGCCAGCAGCGTACGGGACATCAAGAGGGGCAATCAGCCCCAGCATTTT
.	TRBV19	.	TRBJ2-1	CASSIVLADNEQFF	TGTGCCAGTAGTATAGTGCTAGCAGACAATGAGCAGTTCTTC
TRBD1	TRBV18	.	TRBJ2-7	CASSPLPQGPFNYEQYF	TGTGCCAGCTCACCTTTACCACAGGGGCCTTTTAACTACGAGCAGTACTTC
TRBD1	TRBV6-5	.	TRBJ1-1	CASRTGYTEAFF	TGTGCCAGCAGGACAGGGTACACTGAAGCTTTCTTT
.	TRBV14	.	TRBJ1-2	CASSQHNYGYTF	TGTGCCAGCAGCCAACACAACTATGGCTACACCTTC
.	TRBV7-9	.	TRBJ1-3	CASSLEGIGNTIYF	TGTGCCAGCAGCTTAGAGGGAATAGGAAACACCATATATTTT
.	TRBV19	.	TRBJ2-7	CASSIVYGSSYEQYF	TGTGCCAGTAGTATAGTTTATGGTAGCTCCTACGAGCAGTACTTC
TRBD1	TRBV7-9	.	TRBJ2-2	CASSFNPGTGNTGELFF	TGTGCCAGCAGCTTCAATCCCGGGACAGGGAACACCGGGGAGCTGTTTTTT
TRBD2	TRBV7-6	.	TRBJ2-7	CASSARLAGGQDEQYF	TGTGCCAGCAGCGCCCGACTAGCGGGGGGGCAGGACGAGCAGTACTTC
TRBD1	TRBV5-1	.	TRBJ2-1	CASSLVTGDYNEQFF	TGCGCCAGCAGCTTGGTGACAGGGGATTACAATGAGCAGTTCTTC
.	TRBV10-3	.	TRBJ2-7	CAISESTKAYEQYF	TGTGCCATCAGTGAGTCGACAAAAGCCTACGAGCAGTACTTC
TRBD2	TRBV5-1	.	TRBJ2-3	CASGEGSPSSGRTDTQYF	TGCGCCAGCGGGGAAGGATCCCCCTCTAGCGGGAGAACAGATACGCAGTATTTT
TRBD2	TRBV11-2	.	TRBJ2-3	CASSLGTAGVTDTQYF	TGTGCCAGCAGCTTAGGTACAGCGGGAGTCACAGATACGCAGTATTTT
.	TRBV5-6	.	TRBJ1-5	CASSLKSSPEQPQHF	TGTGCCAGCAGCTTAAAATCCAGTCCTGAACAGCCCCAGCATTTT
TRBD1	TRBV27	few	TRBJ1-6	CASSPTGPYNSPLHF	TGTGCCAGCAGTCCGACAGGGCCCTATAATTCACCCCTCCACTTT
.	TRBV2	.	TRBJ2-3	CASTRSEGLTGTQYF	TGTGCCAGCACCCGAAGTGAAGGGCTAACGGGTACGCAGTATTTT
.	TRBV23-1	.	TRBJ2-7	CASAHPRIEQYF	TGCGCCAGCGCCCATCCAAGGATCGAGCAGTACTTC
.	TRBV20-1	.	TRBJ2-7	CSAGRVEQYF	TGCAGTGCTGGAAGAGTTGAGCAGTACTTC
TRBD1	TRBV27	.	TRBJ1-6	CASSFLQGANSPLHF	TGTGCCAGCAGTTTCCTACAGGGGGCGAATTCACCCCTCCACTTT
.	TRBV27	.	TRBJ2-7	CASSPRGGNPYEQYF	TGTGCCAGCAGTCCCCGAGGGGGGAACCCCTACGAGCAGTACTTC
.	TRBV12-2	once	TRBJ2-1	CASRSAISGIRYNEQFF	TGTGCAAGTCGCTCCGCAATTAGCGGGATCCGATACAATGAGCAGTTCTTC
.	TRBV15	.	TRBJ1-2	CATSRVQTNYGYTF	TGTGCCACCAGCAGGGTCCAGACTAACTATGGCTACACCTTC
.	TRBV9	.	TRBJ2-7	CASSPRDRFHEQYF	TGTGCCAGCAGCCCGAGAGACAGGTTTCACGAGCAGTACTTC
.	TRBV15	.	TRBJ2-1	CATSRGNNRVSYNEQFF	TGTGCCACCAGCAGAGGTAACAACAGAGTTTCATACAATGAGCAGTTCTTC
.	TRBV6-2/TRBV6-3	.	TRBJ1-1	CASSYADAGRAFF	TGTGCCAGCAGTTACGCCGACGCAGGGAGAGCTTTCTTT
.	TRBV4-3	.	TRBJ1-6	CASSQDRNSPLHF	TGCGCCAGCAGCCAAGATCGAAACTCACCCCTCCACTTT
.	TRBV25-1	.	TRBJ2-2	CASSEGTNTGELFF	TGTGCCAGCAGTGAGGGTACGAACACCGGGGAGCTGTTTTTT
.	TRBV28	.	TRBJ1-5	CASSFAPGGIVEQPQHF	TGTGCCAGCAGTTTTGCCCCTGGGGGGATCGTAGAACAGCCCCAGCATTTT
TRBD1	TRBV6-1	.	TRBJ2-7	CASSEAYRGLNEQYF	TGTGCCAGCAGTGAAGCTTACAGGGGCCTGAACGAGCAGTACTTC
.	TRBV14	.	TRBJ2-1	CASSQAAGYNEQFF	TGTGCCAGCAGCCAAGCAGCGGGTTACAATGAGCAGTTCTTC
.	TRBV7-2	.	TRBJ2-7	CASSPRDASYEQYF	TGTGCCAGCAGCCCGCGGGACGCTTCCTACGAGCAGTACTTC
.	TRBV5-1	.	TRBJ1-1	CASKLPGEAEAFF	TGCGCCAGCAAATTGCCAGGGGAGGCTGAAGCTTTCTTT
TRBD1	TRBV7-9	.	TRBJ2-4	CASSLGQGVKNIQYF	TGTGCCAGCAGCTTAGGTCAGGGGGTCAAAAACATTCAGTACTTC
.	TRBV30	.	TRBJ2-2	CAWRRQVDAGELFF	TGTGCCTGGAGGCGACAGGTCGATGCCGGGGAGCTGTTTTTT
TRBD2	TRBV7-6	.	TRBJ2-1	CASSSSGQLESYNEQFF	TGTGCCAGCAGCTCTAGCGGGCAACTCGAGTCCTACAATGAGCAGTTCTTC
TRBD1	TRBV6-5	.	TRBJ2-7	CASSATDRVGSGQYF	TGTGCCAGCAGCGCAACCGACAGGGTGGGAAGCGGGCAGTACTTC
TRBD1	TRBV3-1/TRBV3-2	.	TRBJ2-7	CASSQALLGQGGDEQYF	TGTGCCAGCAGCCAAGCGCTCCTCGGACAGGGAGGAGACGAGCAGTACTTC
.	TRBV18	.	TRBJ1-6	CASSPEGFGSPLHF	TGTGCCAGCTCACCAGAAGGGTTTGGCTCACCCCTCCACTTT
.	TRBV30	.	TRBJ2-1	CAWRPNTEGEQFF	TGTGCCTGGAGGCCTAATACTGAGGGAGAGCAGTTCTTC